This is a list of T cell receptor beta chains from one sample in a study of blood T cell repertoires in COVID-19. The table came from immunoSEQ multiplex PCR; TCRdb's copy has only in-frame clones and leaves some out. Of 160,000 or so clones in the sample, around 87% were seen once. The sequenced sample consisted of peripheral blood. These receptors originate from an older woman with COVID-19, enrolled during active disease. The CDR3 runs from the conserved cysteine through the conserved F or W. D genes are given only for firm matches. Part of the rows lack a size; the others show once, few, many or a class for expanded clones.

size	V	D	J	DNA	CDR3
.	TRBV10-1	TRBD1	TRBJ1-1	TGCGCCAGCAGCGAGACAGGGGAGTCTCGCGCTGAAGCTTTCTTT	CASSETGESRAEAFF
once	TRBV5-4	TRBD2	TRBJ2-5	TGTGCCAGCAGCTTGGGAGCGGGGGGGCGACTCACCACACGAGAGACCCAGTACTTC	CASSLGAGGRLTTRETQYF
.	TRBV2	.	TRBJ1-2	TGTGCCAGCAGGGCGACCGCGGGGGGCTATGGCTACACCTTC	CASRATAGGYGYTF
few	TRBV5-1	.	TRBJ2-7	TGCGCCAGCAGCTTGGACTTCCGGACAGACACTTACGAGCAGTACTTC	CASSLDFRTDTYEQYF
few	TRBV7-8	.	TRBJ1-4	TGTGCCAGCAGCTTAGCGTCCGGGGGACTAGAAAAACTGTTTTTT	CASSLASGGLEKLFF
.	TRBV30	.	TRBJ2-2	TGTGCCTGGAGCGCCCGAGGCCGGGAGCTGTTTTTT	CAWSARGRELFF
.	TRBV18	TRBD1	TRBJ2-3	TGTGCCAGCTCACCGGTCAAGGGACAGGGCCCCACAGATACGCAGTATTTT	CASSPVKGQGPTDTQYF
.	TRBV6-5	TRBD1	TRBJ1-2	TGTGCCAGCAGTTACCCTACAGGGGGCGAGGATGGCTACACCTTC	CASSYPTGGEDGYTF
.	TRBV27	.	TRBJ1-2	TGTGCCAGCAGCCCGACAGTTGGGTATGGCTACACCTTC	CASSPTVGYGYTF
.	TRBV5-1	.	TRBJ2-1	TGCGCCAGCAGCTTGGAACTAGGGAGGAACAATGAGCAGTTCTTC	CASSLELGRNNEQFF
.	TRBV7-9	.	TRBJ1-4	TGTGCCAGCAGGACACCGGGACAAACTACTGAAAAACTGTTTTTT	CASRTPGQTTEKLFF
.	TRBV6-5	TRBD2	TRBJ2-1	TGTGCCAGCAGTTACTCGAGGAGCGGGGGCCACCTTATTCTCTTC	CASSYSRSGGHLILF
.	TRBV11-2	.	TRBJ2-5	TGTGCCAGCAGCTTTGGCGGGGTGGAGACCCAGTACTTC	CASSFGGVETQYF
.	TRBV10-3	TRBD1	TRBJ2-1	TGTGCCATCAGTATGGACAGGGGCGCGGATGAGCAGTTCTTC	CAISMDRGADEQFF
.	TRBV30	.	TRBJ1-2	TGTGCCTGGAGTGTACATGGAGGGATTAACATCTATGGCTACACCTTC	CAWSVHGGINIYGYTF
.	TRBV3-1/TRBV3-2	.	TRBJ2-7	TGTGCCAGCAGCCAAGGGACAGCATACGAGCAGTACTTC	CASSQGTAYEQYF
.	TRBV2	.	TRBJ1-1	TGTGCCAGCTCGACAGGCTTGAACACTGAAGCTTTCTTT	CASSTGLNTEAFF
.	TRBV7-9	.	TRBJ2-5	TGTGCCAGCAGCGCGACAGGAAGGGGTAGACAAGAGACCCAGTACTTC	CASSATGRGRQETQYF
.	TRBV4-1	.	TRBJ1-5	TGCGCCAGCAGCCAAGGCCCGGATCAGCCCCAGCATTTT	CASSQGPDQPQHF
.	TRBV18	.	TRBJ2-5	TGTGCCAGCTCACCACGACAAGGCAACCAAGAGACCCAGTACTTC	CASSPRQGNQETQYF
.	TRBV25-1	TRBD2	TRBJ2-2	TGTGCCAGCAGTGAATCCCTAGCGGGCACCGGGGAGCTGTTTTTT	CASSESLAGTGELFF
.	TRBV6-4	.	TRBJ1-5	TGTGCCAGCAGCCCGGAGGGTCTGGGACAGCCCCAGCATTTT	CASSPEGLGQPQHF
.	TRBV7-8	TRBD1	TRBJ2-1	TGTGCCAGCAGCTTAAGAACAGGGGGCTGGAATGAGCAGTTCTTC	CASSLRTGGWNEQFF
.	TRBV10-1	TRBD2	TRBJ2-2	TGCGCCAGCAGGCCCGGGGAGGCTAGCGGGGTCACCGGGGAGCTGTTTTTT	CASRPGEASGVTGELFF
.	TRBV4-1	.	TRBJ1-5	TGCGCCAGCAGCCAAGGTGGGCAGGGGAATCAGCCCCAGCATTTT	CASSQGGQGNQPQHF
.	TRBV19	.	TRBJ1-5	TGTGCCAGTAGTATTAGGCAGGGCGGTCAGCCCCAGCATTTT	CASSIRQGGQPQHF
.	TRBV7-8	.	TRBJ1-5	TGTGCCACTGCGCAGGGTGTGGGCCTCGAGAATCAGCCCCAGCATTTT	CATAQGVGLENQPQHF
.	TRBV28	TRBD2	TRBJ2-3	TGTGCCAGCAGCCCGCGGGGGGTGGTGTCAGATACGCAGTATTTT	CASSPRGVVSDTQYF
.	TRBV9	TRBD1	TRBJ1-3	TGTGCCAGCAGCATTGGACAGGGGAAGTATGGAAACACCATATATTTT	CASSIGQGKYGNTIYF
.	TRBV28	TRBD1	TRBJ1-2	TGTGCCAGCAGTATACCGGGACAGGGGGTGTGGGGCTACACCTTC	CASSIPGQGVWGYTF
.	TRBV19	TRBD1	TRBJ1-1	TGTGCCAGTAACGACAGGGAGACGAACACTGAAGCTTTCTTT	CASNDRETNTEAFF
.	TRBV18	TRBD2	TRBJ2-1	TGTGCCAGCTCACCACCGTGGGTAGCGGGGGAGAATGAGCAGTTCTTC	CASSPPWVAGENEQFF
few	TRBV5-1	TRBD1	TRBJ1-5	TGCGCCAGCAGCCCGGGACAGGGGCACAATCAGCCCCAGCATTTT	CASSPGQGHNQPQHF
.	TRBV6-5	TRBD1	TRBJ2-7	TGTGCCAGCAGCTTAACAGGGGTCGAGCAGTACTTC	CASSLTGVEQYF
.	TRBV12-3/TRBV12-4	.	TRBJ1-1	TGTGCCAGCAGTAACGGCGGGGGGCACGCTTTCTTT	CASSNGGGHAFF
few	TRBV6-2/TRBV6-3	.	TRBJ1-6	TGTGCCAGCAGTTACAATTCGCGAAGTTCTAATTCACCCCTCCACTTT	CASSYNSRSSNSPLHF
.	TRBV28	TRBD2	TRBJ2-7	TGTGCCAGCAGTTTTCTAGCGGGGGGGTCCGAGCAGTACTTC	CASSFLAGGSEQYF
.	TRBV9	.	TRBJ2-1	TGTGCCAGCAGCGCGGACGGTGACGGGGTCGATGAGCAGTTCTTC	CASSADGDGVDEQFF
.	TRBV5-8	.	TRBJ2-3	TGTGCCAGCAGCGCGGGGAGGCACCCACCTAGCACAGATACGCAGTATTTT	CASSAGRHPPSTDTQYF
.	TRBV29-1	.	TRBJ2-7	TGCAGCGTTGCCCGGACAGACCTACCGGACGAGCAGTACTTC	CSVARTDLPDEQYF
.	TRBV5-1	.	TRBJ1-2	TGCGCCAGCAGCTTGGAGGGCAGGGAGGGTGGCTACACCTTC	CASSLEGREGGYTF
.	TRBV4-2	.	TRBJ1-4	TGTGCCAGCAGCCAAGATATCAGGGAAAATGAAAAACTGTTTTTT	CASSQDIRENEKLFF